A single T cell receptor (beta chain) is shown here with its context. It lacks a known antigen. No qualities accompany the bases; no much larger clone lies one base away. TCRbeta CDR3 regions were amplified from genomic DNA by means of the immunoSEQ Assay, a bias-controlled multiplex PCR. Per the original workflow: The number of nucleated cells in each sample was estimated by amplification of reference gene primers within the assay. Sequence reads were collapsed and filtered to measure the absolute abundance of every unique TCRbeta CDR3 rearrangement. For each sample, productive Simpson clonality was calculated as the square root of Simpson's diversity index over productive rearrangements. This immuneACCESS table, as held by TCRdb, lists in-frame sequences with V and J called but not all clones. Of the missing ones, under half trace to an unresolved V gene in checked studies; the others have no known cause. The V and J calls and clone size were taken over from that table, and D and trimming were inferred from the DNA. The sample yields some 120,000 clones; around nine tenths were counted once. The ten largest account for about 2.1% of the sample.

Collaborating institutions collected whole blood in K2EDTA tubes following their own protocols. For TCRbeta analysis, collaborator samples were shipped as frozen whole blood, as isolated PBMCs, or as DNA extracted from either sample type. V is pruned by 4 bases and J by 5 bases, leaving 5 bases of the junction without a gene match. The CDR3, from cysteine to phenylalanine, totals 15 residues. The DNA shown is the 45-base CDR3, in frame from base 1. In the germline V gene (reference sequence), CDR1 corresponds to LGHDT and CDR2 to YNNKEL. The sample is drawn from a study of blood T cell repertoires in COVID-19 (dated by TCRdb to about 2020). Describing the broader study: The collaborator samples originated in the United States, Italy and Spain and spanned the acute and convalescent phases of COVID-19. The prospective study material was composed of cDNA or gDNA derived from T cells, B-cell-depleted T cells, or PBMCs. The dataset comprised deeply sampled blood TCRbeta repertoires from subjects exposed to, actively infected with, or recovered from COVID-19. The repertoires were released in a freely available public database intended as a resource for research on the immune response to SARS-CoV-2. Samples were obtained from the ongoing ImmuneRACE study (first 160 participants) and from approximately 1,200 subjects provided by 6 global collaborators. A de-identified subject ID, COVID-19 status, age in years and sex were almost always included in the sample metadata. Where available, HLA class I and class II types were obtained from metadata supplied by the sample provider rather than from assay-based typing.

What the authors observed across the whole study: The amount of clinical and demographic metadata varied by source and participant and was provided uncurated.

The source is a woman aged 45-59 years with acute or convalescent COVID-19. The sequencing sample was made of peripheral blood. Recombination linked TRBV3-1 (or the pseudogene TRBV3-2) to TRBJ2-5, with 12 central nucleotides matching TRBD1. The CDR3 has the sequence CASSPRGQGAETQYF. The DNA reads as follows: TGTGCCAGCAGCCCCCGGGGACAGGGGGCTGAGACCCAGTACTTC.